What follows are 8 T cell receptor beta chains derived from one specimen sequenced in a study of neurological immune-mediated disorders. Time point in this sample: longitudinal time-point 1 (baseline). One entry per CDR3 protein results from TCRdb running MiXCR on the 5' RACE reads. The sample yields 35,000 to 45,000 distinct CDR3 sequences, 3.2% seen once. The sample taken for sequencing was PBMCs. These receptors were obtained from a woman aged 60 to 75 with multiple sclerosis.

This clonotype was counted ten times or more. This rearrangement joins TRBV9 to TRBJ2-3, with D perhaps matching TRBD2 (7 bases). Per the germline V gene, CDR1 is SGDLS and CDR2 is YYNGEE. The CDR3 contains 17 residues. The V and J ends lost 0 bases and 5 bases respectively, with 19 bases between them. Written as DNA, the CDR3 is TGTGCCAGCAGCGTAGGGGGTAGGGGGGGCCGCGGAGATACGCAGTATTTT. This gives the protein CASSVGGRGGRGDTQYF.

This clonotype was seen ten or more times. V usage is TRBV20-1 and J usage is TRBJ1-4; tentatively, D is TRBD1 (5 bases). Germline values: CDR1 DFQATT, CDR2 SNEGSKA (reference sequence). V was pared by 2 bases and J by 0 bases, with 7 bases between. There are 14 residues in the CDR3. In DNA form, the CDR3 reads TGCAGTGCTAGATACAGGCCAACTAATGAAAAACTGTTTTTT. Protein product: CSARYRPTNEKLFF.

Ten or more counts support this clonotype. The chain employs TRBV28 and TRBJ2-7; D gene ambiguous. Trimming removed 8 bases from V and 1 base from J, with 15 bases in between. Germline V lookup: CDR1 MDHEN, CDR2 SYDVKM. The CDR3 extends over 14 amino acids. CDR3 nucleotide sequence: TGTGCCAGCGGCCAGATAGGGCCTTCCTACGAGCAGTACTTC. Its protein is CASGQIGPSYEQYF. Full variable domain (missing parts from reference TRBV28 and TRBJ2-7): DVKVTQSSRYLVKRTGEKVFLECVQDMDHENMFWYRQDPGLGLRLIYFSYDVKMKEKGDIPEGYSVSREKKERFSLILESASTNQTSMYLCASGQIGPSYEQYFGPGTRLTVT.

This clonotype was counted at least ten times. This may come from a read error, since a much larger clone is one base off. The CDR3 is CASSLGKGSYEQYF. CDR3 bases: TGTGCCAGCAGCTTAGGGAAGGGCTCCTACGAGCAGTACTTC. The chain is built from TRBV7-9 and TRBJ2-7; D not certain. Per germline, CDR1 SEHNR and CDR2 FQNEAQ (reference sequence). V lost 1 base and J 0 bases, leaving 7 bases between the germline ends. The CDR3 extends over 14 amino acids.

This clonotype was counted ten times or more. V is TRBV5-1 and J is TRBJ2-6; D might be TRBD1 (6 bases). CDR3 length: 16 amino acids. The ends were cut back, 4 bases at V and 1 base at J, with 12 bases in the middle. Looked up from germline, CDR1 is SGHRS and CDR2 is YFSETQ. The DNA for the CDR3 is TGCGCCAGCAGCCCGGGACACCAATCTGGGGCCAACGTCCTGACTTTC. It encodes CASSPGHQSGANVLTF.

This clonotype has ten or more counts. This chain uses TRBV20-1 with TRBJ1-2, with TRBD1 matching over 10 bases. Germline V lookup: CDR1 DFQATT, CDR2 SNEGSKA (reference sequence). V shed 6 bases, J shed 3 bases, and the junction held 4 bases outside the gene matches. This CDR3 region has 13 residues. In DNA form, the CDR3 reads TGCAGTGCCCGGACAGGGGGACACTATGGCTACACCTTC. Protein sequence: CSARTGGHYGYTF.

The rearrangement joins TRBV6-5 to TRBJ1-4; TRBD1 agrees at 9 bases. CDR1 and CDR2 from the germline V gene are MNHEY and SVGAGI. The CDR3 totals 19 residues. With V trimmed by 0 bases and J by 4 bases, 12 bases remained unmatched. As DNA, the CDR3 is TGTGCCAGCAGTTACTCATCCCCGGGACAGGGACCGTTTAATGAAAAACTGTTTTTT. Amino acid sequence: CASSYSSPGQGPFNEKLFF.

This clonotype was detected many times. This rearrangement joins TRBV7-7 to TRBJ2-1, with D tentatively TRBD1 (5 bases). The V and J ends lost 0 bases and 5 bases respectively, with 8 bases between them. Germline V CDR1 and CDR2: SSHAT, FNYEAQ (reference sequence). CDR3 length: 14 residues. CDR3 loop: CASSLAGRNNEQFF. CDR3 sequence (DNA): TGTGCCAGCAGCTTAGCGGGGCGTAACAATGAGCAGTTCTTC.